This is a list of T cell receptor beta chains from one sample in a study of CD8+ T cells in alopecia areata. Assay used: immunoSEQ multiplex PCR; TCRdb lists only in-frame clones, some missing. The sample includes about 290,000 clones, roughly 50% of them seen just once. The sequenced sample was CD4+ T cells sorted from blood, obtained at week 24, from a patient treated with tofacitinib. The receptors were sampled from a human donor with alopecia areata. Each CDR3 is given with its conserved first and last residue. D genes are given only for firm matches. Clone size is stated in some rows and not others, as once, few, many or a class when expanded.

V: TRBV29-1; D: TRBD1; J: TRBJ1-1; size: -; DNA: TGCAGCGTTGGGACCACAACAGGGGTTGAGACTTTCTTT; CDR3: CSVGTTTGVETFF
V: TRBV6-5; D: -; J: TRBJ1-2; size: -; DNA: TGTGCCAGCCATAAGGAGGATGGCTACACCTTC; CDR3: CASHKEDGYTF
V: TRBV25-1; D: -; J: TRBJ1-2; size: -; DNA: TGTGCCAGCAGTGAAGAAACCTTCCGCTACACCTTC; CDR3: CASSEETFRYTF
V: TRBV5-1; D: TRBD2; J: TRBJ2-5; size: -; DNA: TGCGCCAGCAGCTCCGGGACTAGCGGGGAAGAGACCCAGTACTTC; CDR3: CASSSGTSGEETQYF
V: TRBV29-1; D: TRBD2; J: TRBJ2-5; size: -; DNA: TGCAGCGTTGGAGGGGCTAGCGGGGGGCCTGGGGAAGAGACCCAGTACTTC; CDR3: CSVGGASGGPGEETQYF
V: TRBV4-1; D: TRBD2; J: TRBJ2-2; size: -; DNA: TGCGCCAGCAGCCAAGAGGGACTAGCGGGGGCGAACACCGGGGAGCTGTTTTTT; CDR3: CASSQEGLAGANTGELFF
V: TRBV4-2; D: -; J: TRBJ2-1; size: few; DNA: TGTGCCAGCAGCCCGGGACCTCCTTACAATGAGCAGTTCTTC; CDR3: CASSPGPPYNEQFF
V: TRBV30; D: -; J: TRBJ2-3; size: -; DNA: TGTGCCTGGAGTTTCAGGACCACAGATACGCAGTATTTT; CDR3: CAWSFRTTDTQYF
V: TRBV7-6; D: -; J: TRBJ2-5; size: once; DNA: TGTGCCAGCATCCGGGCGGAGGGGCCGGGGACCCAGTACTTC; CDR3: CASIRAEGPGTQYF
V: TRBV7-2; D: -; J: TRBJ2-3; size: few; DNA: TGTGCCAGCAGCCCCTCTTTACCAAGATCCACAGATACGCAGTATTTT; CDR3: CASSPSLPRSTDTQYF
V: TRBV30; D: -; J: TRBJ1-5; size: few; DNA: TGTGCCTGGAGTGTTGGAGGGAGCAATCAGCCCCAGCATTTT; CDR3: CAWSVGGSNQPQHF
V: TRBV30; D: -; J: TRBJ2-3; size: -; DNA: TGTGCTCACAAGGCAGTAATCCAAGATACGCAGTATTTT; CDR3: CAHKAVIQDTQYF
V: TRBV10-2; D: -; J: TRBJ2-5; size: -; DNA: TGCGCCAGCAGTGAGGGACAGACAACCCAGTACTTC; CDR3: CASSEGQTTQYF
V: TRBV29-1; D: TRBD1; J: TRBJ1-1; size: -; DNA: TGCAGCGCCCGAAAGTGGACAGGGGAGACTGAAGCTTTCTTT; CDR3: CSARKWTGETEAFF
V: TRBV29-1; D: TRBD2; J: TRBJ2-3; size: -; DNA: TGCAGCGTTGTCTCCCCTCTTACTAGCGCAGATACGCAGTATTTT; CDR3: CSVVSPLTSADTQYF
V: TRBV30; D: TRBD1; J: TRBJ1-2; size: -; DNA: TGTGCCTGGAGTGTACTCCCTCGACAGGGCGGCGGCTACACCTTC; CDR3: CAWSVLPRQGGGYTF
V: TRBV29-1; D: TRBD2; J: TRBJ2-5; size: -; DNA: TGCAGCGTTGACGGAACCGGGACTAGCGGGGACCAGTACTTC; CDR3: CSVDGTGTSGDQYF
V: TRBV7-2; D: TRBD1; J: TRBJ1-2; size: few; DNA: TGTGCCAGCAGCTTAGGGCCCGTCAGGGGGTCTTATGGCTACACCTTC; CDR3: CASSLGPVRGSYGYTF
V: TRBV28; D: -; J: TRBJ1-2; size: -; DNA: TGTGCCAGCAAAACAGGGTCTACTAACTATGGCTACACCTTC; CDR3: CASKTGSTNYGYTF
V: TRBV30; D: -; J: TRBJ2-7; size: -; DNA: TGTGCCTGGAGTGTACTCGGGGCGGTGTACTTC; CDR3: CAWSVLGAVYF
V: TRBV15; D: TRBD1; J: TRBJ1-1; size: few; DNA: TGTGCCACCAGTATACAGGGGGCCGGAGAAGCTTTCTTT; CDR3: CATSIQGAGEAFF
V: TRBV2; D: TRBD1; J: TRBJ1-2; size: few; DNA: TGTGCCAGCAGCCTGATGGGACAGGGGCACTATGGCTACACCTTC; CDR3: CASSLMGQGHYGYTF
V: TRBV4-3; D: -; J: TRBJ2-1; size: -; DNA: TGCGCCAGCAGCCAGACTTTCGCCTACAATGAGCAGTTCTTC; CDR3: CASSQTFAYNEQFF
V: TRBV29-1; D: -; J: TRBJ2-3; size: once; DNA: TGCAGCGTTGTGCTCGGGGTTGGAGCGAAAGATACGCAGTATTTT; CDR3: CSVVLGVGAKDTQYF
V: TRBV6-5; D: -; J: TRBJ2-7; size: once; DNA: TGTGCCAGCAGTTACTCGCGACTGGATTGGGAGTACTTC; CDR3: CASSYSRLDWEYF
V: TRBV7-2; D: -; J: TRBJ2-3; size: few; DNA: TGTGCCAGCAGCAGGCGACAGGTCACAGATACGCAGTATTTT; CDR3: CASSRRQVTDTQYF
V: TRBV5-1; D: -; J: TRBJ2-3; size: -; DNA: TGCGCCAGCAGCTTGGGTGCGATAGGGGCCCCCCCAGATACGCAGTATTTT; CDR3: CASSLGAIGAPPDTQYF
V: TRBV18; D: -; J: TRBJ2-5; size: few; DNA: TGTGCCAGCTCACCATCCAGGGAGACCCAGTACTTC; CDR3: CASSPSRETQYF
V: TRBV4-2; D: -; J: TRBJ2-3; size: -; DNA: TGTGCCAGCAGCCAAGATAGGGACGGCTTCACAGATACGCAGTATTTT; CDR3: CASSQDRDGFTDTQYF
V: TRBV30; D: -; J: TRBJ2-7; size: once; DNA: TGTGCCTGGAGCCCAGGGGGGAGTTCCTACGAGCAGTACTTC; CDR3: CAWSPGGSSYEQYF
V: TRBV7-9; D: -; J: TRBJ2-1; size: few; DNA: TGTGCCAGCAGCTTAAGGAGGAGCTCCTACAATGAGCAGTTCTTC; CDR3: CASSLRRSSYNEQFF
V: TRBV15; D: TRBD2; J: TRBJ2-7; size: -; DNA: TGTGCCACCAGCTCGTTGAAGGGACTAAACTACGAGCAGTACTTC; CDR3: CATSSLKGLNYEQYF
V: TRBV28; D: -; J: TRBJ2-7; size: -; DNA: TGTGCCAGCAGTGTTACCCCGGCTCTATACGAGCAGTACTTC; CDR3: CASSVTPALYEQYF
V: TRBV19; D: -; J: TRBJ1-5; size: once; DNA: TGTGCCAGTAGTATGGTGGAAAGGCGCAATCAGCCCCAGCATTTT; CDR3: CASSMVERRNQPQHF
V: TRBV1; D: -; J: TRBJ2-7; size: -; DNA: TGCACCAGCAAGGCAGGCGAACCCTACGAGCAGTACTTC; CDR3: CTSKAGEPYEQYF
V: TRBV5-6; D: -; J: TRBJ2-7; size: -; DNA: TGTGCCAGCAGCTTTCGCTCCAGGGCGGCCTACGAGCAGTACTTC; CDR3: CASSFRSRAAYEQYF
V: TRBV7-2; D: -; J: TRBJ2-2; size: -; DNA: TGTGCCAGCAGCTTACTCCCGGGACAGAACACCGGGGAGCTGTTTTTT; CDR3: CASSLLPGQNTGELFF
V: TRBV15; D: TRBD1; J: TRBJ1-4; size: -; DNA: TGTGCCACCAGAGAACCAGGGGGCGTAAAGTCAACTAATGAAAAACTGTTTTTT; CDR3: CATREPGGVKSTNEKLFF
V: TRBV5-8; D: -; J: TRBJ1-2; size: -; DNA: TGTGCCAGCAGCTTGGTTCAGGGCTACACCTTC; CDR3: CASSLVQGYTF
V: TRBV29-1; D: TRBD1; J: TRBJ2-3; size: few; DNA: TGCAGCGTGGGACAGGTCACAGATACGCAGTATTTT; CDR3: CSVGQVTDTQYF
V: TRBV11-2; D: -; J: TRBJ1-3; size: -; DNA: TGTGCCAGCGCTGTCTCTGGCTCTGGAAACACCATATATTTT; CDR3: CASAVSGSGNTIYF
V: TRBV7-9; D: TRBD1; J: TRBJ1-2; size: -; DNA: TGTGCCAGCAGCTTAAGCGATCGACAGGGGGCTCGATACACCTTC; CDR3: CASSLSDRQGARYTF
V: TRBV4-2; D: TRBD1; J: TRBJ1-6; size: -; DNA: TGTGCCAGCAGCCAGTTACCCGGGACAGGGAATTCACCCCTCCACTTT; CDR3: CASSQLPGTGNSPLHF
V: TRBV4-1; D: -; J: TRBJ2-1; size: -; DNA: TGCGCCAGCAGCCAGGCCCCTCAGCCCCGCTCCTACAATGAGCAGTTCTTC; CDR3: CASSQAPQPRSYNEQFF
V: TRBV30; D: -; J: TRBJ1-1; size: -; DNA: TGTGCCTGGAGCGGGACTCTGAACACTGAAGCTTTCTTT; CDR3: CAWSGTLNTEAFF
V: TRBV6-5; D: -; J: TRBJ1-2; size: few; DNA: TGTGCCAGCAGTTACCGACAGCTCTATGGCTACACCTTC; CDR3: CASSYRQLYGYTF
V: TRBV15; D: -; J: TRBJ2-6; size: -; DNA: TGTGCCACCAGCAGACAGGGTCCCCTGGGGGCCAACGTCCTGACTTTC; CDR3: CATSRQGPLGANVLTF
V: TRBV27; D: TRBD1; J: TRBJ2-7; size: few; DNA: TGTGCCAGCAAAACTCTCGGGACAGGGTCTTGGTACGAGCAGTACTTC; CDR3: CASKTLGTGSWYEQYF
V: TRBV7-2; D: TRBD1; J: TRBJ2-1; size: -; DNA: TGTGCCAGCAGTTCGGGACAGAGATACAATGAGCAGTTCTTC; CDR3: CASSSGQRYNEQFF
V: TRBV29-1; D: -; J: TRBJ2-5; size: -; DNA: TGCAGCGTTTGGATGGAGGGGGCAACCCAGTACTTC; CDR3: CSVWMEGATQYF
V: TRBV4-1; D: TRBD2; J: TRBJ2-2; size: -; DNA: TGCGCCAGCAGCCAACGTACCAGCGGGGTAGCGGGGGCAAGGGATACCGGGGAGCTGTTTTTT; CDR3: CASSQRTSGVAGARDTGELFF
V: TRBV2; D: TRBD2; J: TRBJ2-4; size: -; DNA: TGTGCCAGCAGGGGAGCGGGGGGGCCAAACATTCAGTACTTC; CDR3: CASRGAGGPNIQYF
V: TRBV30; D: TRBD1; J: TRBJ2-1; size: -; DNA: TGTGCCTGGAGATCTACAGGGGCAATTCCCAACCTTTACAATGAGCAGTTCTTC; CDR3: CAWRSTGAIPNLYNEQFF
V: TRBV7-6; D: TRBD1; J: TRBJ2-7; size: -; DNA: TGTGCCAGCAGCCCGGGGGACAGGGTTTACGAGCAGTACTTC; CDR3: CASSPGDRVYEQYF